This entry lists 8 T cell receptor beta chains sequenced from one sample in a study of blood T cell repertoires in COVID-19. Method: immunoSEQ multiplex PCR; TCRdb's copy keeps in-frame clones and lacks some. This repertoire shows around 190,000 clones, nearly 90% found once; its top ten account for 1.5% to 2%. The sample comprised peripheral blood. Every receptor here comes from a man in his late teens or twenties who had recovered from COVID-19.

The chain recombines TRBV12-3 or TRBV12-4 with TRBJ1-5, with unresolved D. V shed 9 bases and J shed 4 bases, with 13 bases lying between them. CDR3 length: 13 residues. The CDR3 is CARLFGRNQPQHF. The DNA for the CDR3 is TGTGCCAGGCTCTTTGGTAGAAATCAGCCCCAGCATTTT.

This chain joins TRBV6-2 or TRBV6-3 and TRBJ1-1; D gene unclear. Looked up from germline, CDR1 is MNHEY and CDR2 is SVGEGT. The germline V and J ends were trimmed by 2 bases and 1 base, with 11 bases remaining between them. The CDR3 is made up of 15 amino acids. CDR3 region: CASSYTQVPNTEAFF. CDR3 sequence (DNA): TGTGCCAGCAGTTACACCCAGGTGCCGAACACTGAAGCTTTCTTT.

The chain couples TRBV11-3 to TRBJ1-1, with 7 nucleotides matching TRBD1. The germline V gene has CDR1 SGHNT and CDR2 YENEEA. The CDR3 contains 12 residues. Unmatched junction bases numbered 7, after V lost 4 bases and J lost 11 bases. The CDR3 here is CASSSRQGTAFF. CDR3 DNA sequence: TGTGCCAGCAGCTCTAGACAGGGTACGGCTTTCTTT.

The chain couples TRBV7-2 to TRBJ2-3; TRBD2 might be the D (5 bases). The CDR3 is 13 amino acids. The germline CDR1 and CDR2 sequences are SGHTA and FQGNSA. The V end lost 7 bases, the J end lost 4 bases, and 12 bases lay between the germline ends. The CDR3 spells CASNHGGPDTQYF. For the CDR3, the DNA is TGTGCCAGCAACCACGGAGGCCCAGATACGCAGTATTTT. Full variable domain (remainder filled in from reference TRBV7-2 and TRBJ2-3): GAGVSQSPSNKVTEKGKDVELRCDPISGHTALYWYRQSLGQGLEFLIYFQGNSAPDKSGLPSDRFSAERTGGSVSTLTIQRTQQEDSAVYLCASNHGGPDTQYFGPGTRLTVL.

The chain carries TRBV24-1 and TRBJ2-2; D might be TRBD1 (6 bases). V gave up 5 bases and J gave up 9 bases, with 12 bases separating them. Germline values: CDR1 KGHDR, CDR2 SFDVKD. This CDR3 has 13 residues. The DNA of the CDR3 is TGTGCCACCAGTGGGGGGACAAATAGGGAGCTGTTTTTT. Amino acid sequence: CATSGGTNRELFF.

The rearrangement joins TRBV18 to TRBJ2-7; maybe TRBD2 (6 bases). The CDR3 sequence is 14 residues long. Trimming removed 6 bases at V and 2 bases at J, with 14 bases between. CDR1 and CDR2 (germline): KGHSH, LQKENI. As DNA, the CDR3 is TGTGCCAGCTCGTCCGGGACTCATACCTACGAGCAGTACTTC. Protein product: CASSSGTHTYEQYF.

The chain employs TRBV9 and TRBJ2-7; no firm D call. Germline CDR1 SGDLS, CDR2 YYNGEE. This CDR3 has 15 residues. The V end was cut by 0 bases, the J end by 5 bases, with 15 bases between. As DNA, the CDR3 is TGTGCCAGCAGCGTAGATCCAGGTATGGGCGACGAGCAGTACTTC. Translated: CASSVDPGMGDEQYF. The full variable domain, in which reference TRBV9 and TRBJ2-7 provide the parts outside the CDR3, is DSGVTQTPKHLITATGQRVTLRCSPRSGDLSVYWYQQSLDQGLQFLIQYYNGEERAKGNILERFSAQQFPDLHSELNLSSLELGDSALYFCASSVDPGMGDEQYFGPGTRLTVT.

The V gene is TRBV6-2 or TRBV6-3, the J gene TRBJ1-1; D call uncertain. The CDR3 consists of 11 residues. With 2 bases removed from V and 8 bases from J, the gap between germline ends came to 6 bases. Germline values: CDR1 MNHEY, CDR2 SVGEGT. This chain's CDR3 is CASSYNREAFF. In DNA, the CDR3 is TGTGCCAGCAGTTACAACAGAGAAGCTTTCTTT.